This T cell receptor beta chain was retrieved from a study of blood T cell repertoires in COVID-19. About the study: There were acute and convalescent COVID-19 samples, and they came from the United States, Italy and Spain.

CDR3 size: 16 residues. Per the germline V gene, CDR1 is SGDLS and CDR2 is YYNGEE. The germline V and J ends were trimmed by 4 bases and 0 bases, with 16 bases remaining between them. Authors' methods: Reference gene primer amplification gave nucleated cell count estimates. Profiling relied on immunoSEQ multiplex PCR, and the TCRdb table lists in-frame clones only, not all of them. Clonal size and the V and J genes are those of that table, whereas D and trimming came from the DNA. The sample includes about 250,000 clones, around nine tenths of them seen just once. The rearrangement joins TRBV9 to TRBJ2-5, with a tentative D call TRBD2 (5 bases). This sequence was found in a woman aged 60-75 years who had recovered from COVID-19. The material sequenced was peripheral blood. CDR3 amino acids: CASSPRTAINQETQYF. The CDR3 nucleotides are TGTGCCAGCAGCCCAAGGACTGCCATCAACCAAGAGACCCAGTACTTC.